This T cell receptor (beta chain) was documented in a study of vaccination and CD4 T cells after COVID-19. Turning to the study itself: After nasal swab PCR-confirmed SARS-CoV-2, roughly ten convalescents had mild disease and one severe. Overlapping peptides of the spike proteins of SARS-CoV-2, HCoV-NL63, HCoV-OC43 and HCoV-229E were used for cell stimulation.

The germline V gene has CDR1 LGHDT and CDR2 YNNKEL (reference sequence). The CDR3 extends over 13 amino acids. Between the trimmed V and J ends, which lost 1 base and 5 bases, there was a span of 8 bases. Documented treatment: approximately 9-day PBMC culture with coronavirus spike peptide pools or control peptides (ViraFEST assay). Sequencing of DNA taken from cultured CD4+ T cells relied on the Oncomine TCR Beta short-read assay. MiXCR, run by TCRdb on the PCR reads, gives a single entry per CDR3 protein. Here the sample spans tens of thousands of distinct CDR3 sequences, about 39% being singletons. For this clonotype: Its antigen is still unknown.

The chain links TRBV3-1 to TRBJ1-2; D not resolved. Specimen: CD4+ T cells from blood, cultured in vitro. The receptor was derived from a human donor who had recovered from COVID-19. The chain's CDR3 is CASSQAGGYGYTF. For the CDR3, the DNA is TGTGCCAGCAGCCAAGCGGGCGGATATGGCTACACCTTC.